These 25 T cell receptor beta chains were sequenced from one sample in a study of response to subunit inactivated influenza vaccine. TCRdb re-called the RT-PCR reads through MiXCR, storing one row per CDR3 protein. The data show more than 500,000 distinct CDR3 sequences, with about 11% seen just once and about 10% held by the top ten. The sample also formed part of further work on T cells expressing NK-cell markers. Per that paper: The cDNA for TCR beta came from 5'RACE template switching with UMIs.

Sequenced here: PBMCs from blood, sampled on the day of vaccination. The source is a man aged 50-60 years who received an inactivated influenza vaccine.

The rearrangement links TRBV7-9 to TRBJ2-1; 10 bases line up with TRBD2. Germline V gives CDR1 SEHNR, CDR2 FQNEAQ (reference sequence). The CDR3 covers 15 residues. V shed 4 bases and J 7 bases; nucleotides not matched to a gene: 7. For the CDR3, the DNA is TGTGCCAGCAGCTATCAGAAGACTAGCGGGAATGAGCAGTTCTTC. As protein: CASSYQKTSGNEQFF.

This clonotype was picked up a small number of times. V usage is TRBV20-1 and J usage is TRBJ2-7, with 11 nucleotides matching TRBD2. CDR1 and CDR2 from the germline V gene are DFQATT and SNEGSKA (reference sequence). CDR3 length equals 13 residues. With 7 bases clipped from V and 4 bases from J, the junction kept 6 bases outside the gene matches. Here the CDR3 DNA reads TGCAGTGAACGACTAGCGGGAAGGTACGAGCAGTACTTC. It encodes CSERLAGRYEQYF.

The gene calls are TRBV7-9 and TRBJ2-5; 8 bases fit TRBD1. V lost 7 bases, J lost 11 bases, and 9 bases stayed unmatched. Germline CDR1 is SEHNR and CDR2 is FQNEAQ (reference sequence). CDR3 size: 12 residues. The CDR3 nucleotides read TGTGCCAGCACCACAGGGGGTAGTTCTCAGTACTTC. Its protein is CASTTGGSSQYF.

This clonotype showed up just a few times. The chain carries TRBV3-1 and TRBJ2-1; TRBD2 agrees at 8 bases. The junction had 1 base not matched to a gene; V was cut back by 3 bases and J by 9 bases. Germline V gives CDR1 LGHDT, CDR2 YNNKEL (reference sequence). The CDR3 spans 12 residues. The CDR3 sequence: CASSHSGAEQFF. CDR3 nucleotides: TGTGCCAGCAGCCATAGCGGGGCTGAGCAGTTCTTC.

This clonotype was detected only a few times. The rearrangement uses TRBV12-3 or TRBV12-4 and TRBJ1-4, with D uncertain. Trimming took 5 bases from V and 8 from J, leaving 9 bases between them. The CDR3 is 12 amino acids. The CDR3 DNA sequence: TGTGCCAGCAGTGCGTTGGAGGAAAAACTGTTTTTT. Protein sequence: CASSALEEKLFF.

This chain connects TRBV12-3 or TRBV12-4 to TRBJ1-5, with D perhaps TRBD1 (5 bases). The CDR3 contains 14 residues. Between the trimmed V and J ends, which lost 5 bases and 6 bases, there was a span of 14 bases. CDR3 loop: CASSRGAAGQPQHF. The CDR3 nucleotides are TGTGCCAGCAGTCGAGGGGCCGCGGGTCAGCCCCAGCATTTT.

This clonotype was picked up a small number of times. V and J are TRBV10-3 and TRBJ1-6, with D perhaps TRBD1 (5 bases). Looked up from germline, CDR1 is ENHRY and CDR2 is SYGVKD. The CDR3 length is 16 residues. Trimming pared 2 bases from V and 5 bases from J, leaving 13 bases between. The CDR3 spells CAISEVGAEDNSPLHF. The CDR3, as DNA: TGTGCCATCAGTGAGGTAGGGGCAGAGGATAATTCACCCCTCCACTTT.

This clonotype was seen only a few times. This chain uses TRBV20-1 with TRBJ2-2; 11 nucleotides align to TRBD2. The V and J ends lost 5 bases and 4 bases, in that order; junction bases with no gene match: 9. Germline V gene sequence: CDR1 DFQATT, CDR2 SNEGSKA (reference sequence). CDR3 size: 16 residues. The CDR3 sequence: CSAPSGRRYVTGELFF. The CDR3 nucleotides read TGCAGTGCTCCTAGCGGGAGGCGTTATGTCACCGGGGAGCTGTTTTTT.

The table lists this clonotype with many counts. The chain joins TRBV27 to TRBJ2-3; D remains ambiguous. V lost 4 bases and J lost 0, with 8 bases in between. Germline loops: CDR1 MNHEY, CDR2 SMNVEV (reference sequence). CDR3 size: 14 residues. This chain's CDR3 is CASSSPLSTDTQYF. CDR3 in DNA: TGTGCCAGCAGTTCTCCCCTTAGCACAGATACGCAGTATTTT.

This clonotype has more than one count but fewer than ten. V usage is TRBV7-8 and J usage is TRBJ2-1; the D gene is possibly TRBD1 (6 bases). Trimming stripped 3 bases from V and 9 bases from J, with 18 bases between. The germline CDR1 and CDR2 sequences are SGHVS and FQNEAQ. This CDR3 is built from 15 residues. CDR3 sequence: CASSFVGRGLGEQFF. DNA of the CDR3: TGTGCCAGCAGCTTCGTGGGCAGGGGCTTGGGTGAGCAGTTCTTC.

A few counts support this clonotype. V usage is TRBV7-9 and J usage is TRBJ2-5; 11 positions match TRBD2. The V gene end was trimmed by 5 bases and the J gene end by 5 bases; junction bases not matched to a gene: 10. The length of the CDR3 is 16 residues. Germline CDR1 is SEHNR and CDR2 is FQNEAQ (reference sequence). The CDR3 loop reads CASSRQQLAGAETQYF. In DNA, the CDR3 is TGTGCCAGCAGCCGCCAACAACTAGCGGGAGCGGAGACCCAGTACTTC.

The chain joins TRBV6-6 to TRBJ1-1, with a tentative D call TRBD1 (5 bases). The CDR3 is made up of 13 amino acids. Trimming took off 6 bases at V and 3 bases at J, with 11 bases between the two ends. Germline values: CDR1 MNHNY, CDR2 SVGAGI (reference sequence). The DNA for the CDR3 is TGTGCCAGCAGAACACAGGTATACACTGAAGCTTTCTTT. Residues: CASRTQVYTEAFF.

V is TRBV5-5 and J is TRBJ1-2, with TRBD1 matching 8 bases. This CDR3 is 16 amino acids long. The V gene end was trimmed by 0 bases and the J gene end by 4 bases; junction bases not matched to a gene: 8. CDR1 and CDR2 (germline): SGHKS, YYEKEE (reference sequence). CDR3: CASSLVPQGASYGYTF. The CDR3 DNA reads TGTGCCAGCAGCTTGGTACCCCAGGGGGCGAGCTATGGCTACACCTTC. Combining the CDR3 with reference TRBV5-5 and TRBJ1-2 gives the whole variable domain DAGVTQSPTHLIKTRGQQVTLRCSPISGHKSVSWYQQVLGQGPQFIFQYYEKEERGRGNFPDRFSARQFPNYSSELNVNALLLGDSALYLCASSLVPQGASYGYTFGSGTRLTVV.

This clonotype occurred a few times. This chain uses TRBV5-6 with TRBJ2-6, with D uncertain. Germline assignment: CDR1 SGHDT and CDR2 YYEEEE. This CDR3 region has 16 residues. V lost 0 bases, J lost 1 base, and 8 bases lay in between. CDR3 sequence: CASSLALGSGANVLTF. CDR3 bases: TGTGCCAGCAGCTTGGCCTTGGGGTCTGGGGCCAACGTCCTGACTTTC.

This clonotype was seen more than once but under ten times. The V call is TRBV24-1, the J call TRBJ2-1; 10 nucleotides align to TRBD2. J lost 4 bases, V lost 0 bases, and 5 bases had no gene match. Looked up from germline, CDR1 is KGHDR and CDR2 is SFDVKD. CDR3 length: 17 residues. The DNA of the CDR3 is TGTGCCACCAGTGATTTGCCAACTAGCGGGAAATACAATGAGCAGTTCTTC. Protein product: CATSDLPTSGKYNEQFF.

This chain connects TRBV28 to TRBJ2-7, with 10 bases aligning to TRBD1. Germline CDR1 is MDHEN and CDR2 is SYDVKM. CDR3 length equals 15 residues. The junction had 13 bases not matched to a gene; V was cut back by 8 bases and J by 6 bases. This CDR3 is CASALMGQGTIEQYF. In DNA, the CDR3 is TGTGCCAGCGCCCTTATGGGACAGGGGACAATCGAGCAGTACTTC.

This chain uses TRBV19 with TRBJ2-1; no clear D. The CDR3 length is 15 residues. The germline V and J ends were trimmed by 0 bases and 3 bases, with 9 bases remaining between them. Per germline, CDR1 LNHDA and CDR2 SQIVND (reference sequence). CDR3 in DNA: TGTGCCAGTAGTATAGATTACGGCGGCTACAATGAGCAGTTCTTC. Translating it yields CASSIDYGGYNEQFF.

This clonotype was counted a few times. This chain links TRBV20-1 with TRBJ2-2; a weak D match, TRBD2 (6 bases). Per germline, CDR1 DFQATT and CDR2 SNEGSKA (reference sequence). Trimming removed 6 bases from V and 0 bases from J, with 17 bases in between. The CDR3 sequence is 16 residues long. CDR3 DNA: TGCAGTGCCAGACCCGGGACTCACGCGAACACCGGGGAGCTGTTTTTT. Encoded protein: CSARPGTHANTGELFF.

The CDR3 sequence is CASSSGIEGLYGYTF. CDR3 DNA sequence: TGTGCCAGCAGCTCGGGCATCGAAGGTCTCTATGGCTACACCTTC. The J gene is TRBJ1-2, the V gene TRBV5-6; D gene unclear. V gave up 3 bases and J gave up 4 bases, with 16 bases separating them. Germline assignment: CDR1 SGHDT and CDR2 YYEEEE. CDR3 length: 15 residues.

Only a few counts were recorded for this clonotype. The chain combines TRBV5-1 with TRBJ2-1; 7 bases agree with TRBD2. The CDR3 covers 13 residues. CDR1 is SGHRS and CDR2 is YFSETQ in the germline V gene. The junction had 4 bases not matched to a gene; V was cut back by 0 bases and J by 10 bases. The DNA for the CDR3 is TGCGCCAGCAGCTTGGCCCGGGAGGAGGAGCAGTTCTTC. Its translation is CASSLAREEEQFF.

The J gene is TRBJ2-2, the V gene TRBV12-3 or TRBV12-4, with unresolved D. Trimming shortened V by 3 bases and J by 6 bases, and 8 bases separated the two germline ends. The CDR3 length is 13 residues. CDR3 in DNA: TGTGCCAGCAGTTTTAGGGAATCCGGGGAGCTGTTTTTT. Translating gives CASSFRESGELFF.

A few counts support this clonotype. This chain uses TRBV12-3 or TRBV12-4 with TRBJ1-6; 9 bases map to TRBD1. The CDR3 is 14 amino acids. J gave up 10 bases and V 5 bases, and 6 bases lay outside the gene matches. The CDR3 loop is CASSQDRGRSPLHF. The CDR3 DNA reads as TGTGCCAGCAGTCAGGACAGGGGAAGGTCACCCCTCCACTTT.

The chain employs TRBV20-1 and TRBJ1-5, with D perhaps matching TRBD1 (6 bases). Germline V lookup: CDR1 DFQATT, CDR2 SNEGSKA (reference sequence). V dropped 3 bases and J dropped 5 bases, with 8 bases sitting between them. The CDR3 has 12 residues. DNA for the CDR3: TGCAGTGCTAGTAAGGGGGATCAGCCCCAGCATTTT. This encodes CSASKGDQPQHF.

Only a few counts were recorded for this clonotype. At one of its ends the junction is not consistent with the germline gene, which may arise from a read error. The gene calls are TRBV3-1 and TRBJ2-1; the match to TRBD2 covers 14 bases. The germline CDR1 and CDR2 sequences are LGHDT and YNNKEL (reference sequence). The CDR3 is made up of 16 amino acids. The chain's CDR3 is CASSQGLAGGRNEQFF. Written as DNA, the CDR3 is TGCGCCAGCAGCCAAGGACTAGCGGGGGGTAGGAATGAGCAGTTCTTC.

The chain recombines TRBV7-9 with TRBJ2-5; D may be TRBD1 (5 bases). The length of the CDR3 is 15 residues. Germline V gene sequence: CDR1 SEHNR, CDR2 FQNEAQ (reference sequence). Trimming removed 1 base from V and 5 bases from J, with 14 bases in between. CDR3 in amino acids: CASSLETGQGETQYF. CDR3 DNA: TGTGCCAGCAGCTTAGAAACAGGACAAGGGGAGACCCAGTACTTC.